What follows are 28 T cell receptor beta chains derived from one specimen sequenced in a study of a mutant IDH1 vaccine in newly diagnosed glioma. Only in-frame clones appear in the TCRdb table, and some are missing; sequencing was by immunoSEQ multiplex PCR. The sample records tens of thousands of clones, roughly 73% being singletons. Time point meaning: week 5, during vaccination. Vaccine doses each comprised 300 ug of mutant IDH1 20-mer peptide, with topical imiquimod. For these receptors, no antigen is known. The sequencing here drew on PBMCs, taken from a glioma patient whose treatment included an IDH1 peptide vaccine. The receptors shown here come from a woman between 40 and 50 years old with glioma.

The rearrangement links TRBV10-1 to TRBJ2-1; D possibly corresponds to TRBD1 (5 bases). CDR1 and CDR2 from the germline V gene are WNHNN and SYGVQD (reference sequence). CDR3 length equals 15 residues. V was pared by 2 bases and J by 1 base, with 9 bases between. The CDR3 spells CASSEPGWSYNEQFF. CDR3 DNA sequence: TGCGCCAGCAGTGAGCCAGGGTGGTCCTACAATGAGCAGTTCTTC.

This chain's CDR3 is CASSPGQGLNQPQHF. CDR3 bases: TGTGCCAGCAGCCCCGGACAGGGGCTAAATCAGCCCCAGCATTTT. The J gene is TRBJ1-5, the V gene TRBV5-5; 9 positions match TRBD1. The germline gives CDR1 SGHKS, CDR2 YYEKEE (reference sequence). The CDR3 sequence is 15 residues long. Losses at the gene ends were 4 bases for V and 4 bases for J; bases not matched to a gene: 6. Together with reference TRBV5-5 and TRBJ1-5, the CDR3 gives the full variable domain: DAGVTQSPTHLIKTRGQQVTLRCSPISGHKSVSWYQQVLGQGPQFIFQYYEKEERGRGNFPDRFSARQFPNYSSELNVNALLLGDSALYLCASSPGQGLNQPQHFGDGTRLSIL.

The genes are TRBV4-3 and TRBJ2-1; D may be TRBD1 (5 bases). V was pared by 3 bases and J by 0 bases, with 9 bases between. CDR3 length: 15 amino acids. Germline V gene data show CDR1 as LGHNA and CDR2 as YSLEER. CDR3 nucleotide sequence: TGCGCCAGCAGCCATCGGCAGGGCTCCTACAATGAGCAGTTCTTC. This encodes CASSHRQGSYNEQFF.

The rearrangement joins TRBV6-5 to TRBJ1-2, with TRBD1 matching 9 bases. The ends lost 2 bases at V and 8 bases at J; junction bases unmatched: 6. The CDR3 covers 14 residues. Germline CDR1 is MNHEY and CDR2 is SVGAGI. As DNA, the CDR3 is TGTGCCAGCAGTTACCTGGACAGGGGAGACGGCTACACCTTC. Translated: CASSYLDRGDGYTF.

The sample holds a few counts of this clone. The chain recombines TRBV6-5 with TRBJ1-1, with D perhaps TRBD1 (5 bases). The CDR3 is 15 amino acids. Germline assignment: CDR1 MNHEY and CDR2 SVGAGI. V was shortened by 0 bases and J by 5 bases, with 13 bases between the two germline ends. The CDR3 sequence: CASSYSLQGWTEAFF. DNA of the CDR3: TGTGCCAGCAGTTACTCGTTGCAGGGTTGGACTGAAGCTTTCTTT.

This rearrangement joins TRBV18 to TRBJ2-6; TRBD1 matches at 11 bases. V dropped 6 bases and J dropped 0; count of bases not matched to a gene: 4. Germline V gene data show CDR1 as KGHSH and CDR2 as LQKENI. The CDR3 length is 17 residues. This CDR3 is CASSAGTGGSGANVLTF. The CDR3, as DNA: TGTGCCAGCTCGGCCGGGACAGGGGGCTCTGGGGCCAACGTCCTGACTTTC.

This chain links TRBV20-1 with TRBJ1-3; D remains ambiguous. Germline loops: CDR1 DFQATT, CDR2 SNEGSKA (reference sequence). V was cut by 4 bases and J by 3 bases, with 4 bases left in between. The CDR3 has 11 amino acids. CDR3 coding DNA: TGCAGTGCTATACATGGAAACACCATATATTTT. Translating it yields CSAIHGNTIYF.

This clone was seen more than once but under ten times. The chain joins TRBV4-2 to TRBJ1-4, with D hard to call. In germline, CDR1 is LGHNA, CDR2 YNFKEQ. This CDR3 spans 13 amino acids. V was pared by 5 bases and J by 4 bases, with 8 bases between. CDR3 protein: CASSVKVNEKLFF. CDR3 DNA sequence: TGTGCCAGCAGCGTAAAGGTTAATGAAAAACTGTTTTTT.

The chain employs TRBV7-8 and TRBJ1-4; 8 bases line up with TRBD1. The germline gives CDR1 SGHVS, CDR2 FQNEAQ. The length of the CDR3 is 14 residues. J was trimmed by 6 bases and V by 5 bases; bases with no gene match: 5. CDR3 DNA: TGTGCCAGCAGCACAGGGGGGGTAGATGAAAAACTGTTTTTT. Translation gives CASSTGGVDEKLFF.

The gene calls are TRBV7-2 and TRBJ2-3; D may be TRBD2 (6 bases). CDR3 length equals 16 residues. V was pared by 5 bases and J by 11 bases, with 26 bases between. Germline V gene sequence: CDR1 SGHTA, CDR2 FQGNSA. CDR3 sequence: CASSEGYGGWVGLQYF. CDR3 DNA: TGTGCCAGCAGCGAGGGTTACGGGGGTTGGGTCGGGTTGCAGTATTTT.

The CDR3 nucleotides are TGTGCCACGGGGCCAGATCGAATCTCTGGAAACACCATATATTTT. Translating it yields CATGPDRISGNTIYF. The chain couples TRBV7-9 to TRBJ1-3; tentatively, D is TRBD1 (5 bases). The CDR3 spans 15 residues. The germline CDR1 and CDR2 sequences are SEHNR and FQNEAQ (reference sequence). V was cut by 10 bases and J by 0 bases, with 16 bases left in between.

The rearrangement joins TRBV29-1 to TRBJ2-1; D call uncertain. Germline loops: CDR1 SQVTM, CDR2 ANQGSEA. This CDR3 is 16 amino acids long. V was clipped by 3 bases and J by 0 bases, with 15 bases between them. The CDR3 loop is CSVEGTASLSYNEQFF. The CDR3 DNA is TGCAGCGTTGAGGGTACAGCGTCTCTCTCCTACAATGAGCAGTTCTTC.

The rearrangement joins TRBV14 to TRBJ2-2; the D call may be TRBD1 or TRBD2 (5 bases each). CDR3 size: 14 residues. Germline V gives CDR1 SGHDN, CDR2 FVKESK. Between the trimmed V and J ends, which lost 1 base and 6 bases, there was a span of 9 bases. The CDR3 DNA follows: TGTGCCAGCAGCCAAGTAAGAGGGGCCGGGGAGCTGTTTTTT. Its translation is CASSQVRGAGELFF.

The chain carries TRBV6-5 and TRBJ2-7; D gene ambiguous. The germline CDR1 and CDR2 sequences are MNHEY and SVGAGI. V was clipped by 6 bases and J by 1 base, with 7 bases between them. This CDR3 contains 12 residues. The CDR3 is CASSGPSYEQYF. CDR3 bases: TGTGCCAGCAGCGGTCCATCCTACGAGCAGTACTTC.

V is TRBV28 and J is TRBJ1-1; D is uncertain. Germline lookup yields CDR1 MDHEN and CDR2 SYDVKM. This CDR3 has 13 amino acids. V shed 3 bases and J shed 1 base, with 6 bases lying between them. The CDR3 DNA follows: TGTGCCAGCAGTTTCAGGCCGAACACTGAAGCTTTCTTT. Its protein is CASSFRPNTEAFF.

V is TRBV27 and J is TRBJ2-7, with D perhaps given as TRBD1 or TRBD2 (5 bases each). This CDR3 spans 15 amino acids. The germline CDR1 and CDR2 sequences are MNHEY and SMNVEV (reference sequence). Trimming took off 0 bases at V and 3 bases at J, with 12 bases between the two ends. CDR3 in DNA: TGTGCCAGCAGTTTATCGCCCGGGACCTTCTACGAGCAGTACTTC. It specifies CASSLSPGTFYEQYF.

This clone was seen a handful of times. This chain joins TRBV18 and TRBJ1-4; unclear D gene. Germline V gene lookup returns CDR1 KGHSH and CDR2 LQKENI. CDR3 size: 13 residues. Trimming took 3 bases from V and 6 from J, leaving 8 bases between them. The CDR3 loop reads CASSPAPDEKLFF. As DNA, the CDR3 is TGTGCCAGCTCACCGGCCCCAGATGAAAAACTGTTTTTT.

The chain uses TRBV5-4 and TRBJ2-1; 10 positions match TRBD2. The junction had 4 bases not matched to a gene; V was cut back by 8 bases and J by 5 bases. This CDR3 is 13 amino acids long. The germline V gene encodes CDR1 SGHNT and CDR2 YYREEE (reference sequence). For the CDR3, the DNA is TGTGCCAGTATAGCGGGGGGTGACAATGAGCAGTTCTTC. Encoded protein: CASIAGGDNEQFF.

This sequence joins TRBV27 and TRBJ1-2; possibly TRBD1 for D (6 bases). This CDR3 has 14 residues. The germline V gene encodes CDR1 MNHEY and CDR2 SMNVEV (reference sequence). V gave up 2 bases and J gave up 4 bases, with 11 bases separating them. CDR3 coding DNA: TGTGCCAGCAGTTTAAGGGGGTCTCTCTATGGCTACACCTTC. Amino acid sequence: CASSLRGSLYGYTF.

The chain is built from TRBV27 and TRBJ2-3; D may be TRBD1 or TRBD2 (5 bases each). Trimming took off 4 bases at V and 9 bases at J, with 11 bases between the two ends. The CDR3 is 12 amino acids. From germline, CDR1 is MNHEY and CDR2 SMNVEV (reference sequence). CDR3 coding DNA: TGTGCCAGCAGTTGGGGGTCGGGGACGCAGTATTTT. Translating gives CASSWGSGTQYF.

The chain joins TRBV5-6 to TRBJ2-1; D is unresolved. Germline loops: CDR1 SGHDT, CDR2 YYEEEE. There are 13 residues in the CDR3. V shed 4 bases and J shed 8 bases, with 13 bases lying between them. The CDR3 DNA is TGTGCCAGCAGCCTTAGGGCCCGGGATGAGCAGTTCTTC. Amino acid sequence: CASSLRARDEQFF.

The rearrangement uses TRBV4-1 and TRBJ2-3, with 7 bases lining up with TRBD2. The germline gives CDR1 MGHRA, CDR2 YSYEKL. CDR3 length: 17 amino acids. V lost 1 base, J lost 0 bases, and 7 bases stayed unmatched. The CDR3 nucleotides are TGCGCCAGCAGCCAAGGGCCTAGCGGCGGTAGCACAGATACGCAGTATTTT. It translates to CASSQGPSGGSTDTQYF.

The chain has TRBV9 and TRBJ1-6, with a tentative D call TRBD1 (5 bases). Trimming pared 2 bases from V and 0 bases from J, leaving 12 bases between. The CDR3 extends over 17 amino acids. Germline loops: CDR1 SGDLS, CDR2 YYNGEE. In DNA form, the CDR3 reads TGTGCCAGCAGCGTTGGGACCCAGAGCTCCTATAATTCACCCCTCCACTTT. Protein sequence: CASSVGTQSSYNSPLHF. The whole variable domain, remainder taken from reference TRBV9 and TRBJ1-6, is DSGVTQTPKHLITATGQRVTLRCSPRSGDLSVYWYQQSLDQGLQFLIQYYNGEERAKGNILERFSAQQFPDLHSELNLSSLELGDSALYFCASSVGTQSSYNSPLHFGNGTRLTVT.

This clone was picked up a small number of times. The genes are TRBV7-2 and TRBJ2-7; D remains unclear. V lost 7 bases and J 4 bases, leaving 14 bases between the germline ends. The CDR3 loop spans 13 amino acids. Per germline, CDR1 SGHTA and CDR2 FQGNSA. Here the CDR3 reads CASTTWAGYEQYF. The DNA for the CDR3 is TGTGCCAGCACCACCTGGGCCGGGTACGAGCAGTACTTC.

This rearrangement joins TRBV4-3 to TRBJ2-7, with 11 bases fitting TRBD2. Looked up from germline, CDR1 is LGHNA and CDR2 is YSLEER. V lost 0 bases to trimming and J lost 4 bases; unmatched junction nucleotides: 8. CDR3 length: 17 amino acids. DNA of the CDR3: TGCGCCAGCAGCCAAGAAGGGCCTAGCGGGGGGCAGTACGAGCAGTACTTC. Protein product: CASSQEGPSGGQYEQYF.

The CDR3 DNA sequence: TGTGCCAGCAGCGTAGTCCCGTCAAGCCCCTACGAGCAGTACTTC. Its translation is CASSVVPSSPYEQYF. The J gene is TRBJ2-7, the V gene TRBV9, with D unresolved. Germline values: CDR1 SGDLS, CDR2 YYNGEE. The CDR3 totals 15 residues. V was trimmed by 0 bases and J by 2 bases, leaving 12 bases between them.

CDR3 DNA: TGTGCCAGCAGTGAAGCGCGGGGCCGACACTCCTACGAGCAGTACTTC. Translated: CASSEARGRHSYEQYF. The chain uses TRBV2 and TRBJ2-7, with D perhaps matching TRBD2 (6 bases). Trimming pared 0 bases from V and 0 bases from J, leaving 12 bases between. The CDR3 has 16 residues. Looked up from germline, CDR1 is SNHLY and CDR2 is FYNNEI. The entire variable domain, with the rest obtained from reference TRBV2 and TRBJ2-7, is as follows: EPEVTQTPSHQVTQMGQEVILRCVPISNHLYFYWYRQILGQKVEFLVSFYNNEISEKSEIFDDQFSVERPDGSNFTLKIRSTKLEDSAMYFCASSEARGRHSYEQYFGPGTRLTVT.

J is TRBJ2-2 and V is TRBV5-6, with 12 bases aligning to TRBD1. The V segment lost 3 bases and the J segment 7 bases; nucleotides outside the gene matches: 7. Per the germline V gene, CDR1 is SGHDT and CDR2 is YYEEEE. The CDR3 has 16 amino acids. Written as DNA, the CDR3 is TGTGCCAGCAGCTGGGGACAGGGGGCGAGGAACGGGGAGCTGTTTTTT. Translation: CASSWGQGARNGELFF.